What follows is one T cell receptor (beta chain) and its context. The target antigen is unknown. This sample was taken from a study of cytomegalovirus exposure and HLA in healthy donors. Across the study: Earlier, almost 120 million unique TCR beta sequences were recovered from about 200 million T cells by an analysis. Study observations and caveats: Certain sequence variants were highly shared and formed a cluster, and this cluster was likely a sequencing artifact.

The CDR3 has 15 residues. Trimming took 4 bases from V and 0 from J, leaving 12 bases between them. Germline CDR1 reads LGHNA; CDR2 reads YSLEER. A multiplex PCR was run with 60 Vbeta primers and 13 Jbeta primers. Measured with immunoSEQ multiplex PCR; TCRdb has only the in-frame clones, and not every one. The data hold about 110,000 clones, with 69% observed a single time. Specimen: PBMCs. The chain uses TRBV4-3 and TRBJ1-1, with D maybe TRBD1 (6 bases). This sequence originates from a man aged 30 to 45 in good health and CMV-seronegative. The chain's CDR3 is CASSPQRGLNTEAFF. CDR3 sequence (DNA): TGCGCCAGCAGCCCCCAGAGGGGGTTGAACACTGAAGCTTTCTTT.